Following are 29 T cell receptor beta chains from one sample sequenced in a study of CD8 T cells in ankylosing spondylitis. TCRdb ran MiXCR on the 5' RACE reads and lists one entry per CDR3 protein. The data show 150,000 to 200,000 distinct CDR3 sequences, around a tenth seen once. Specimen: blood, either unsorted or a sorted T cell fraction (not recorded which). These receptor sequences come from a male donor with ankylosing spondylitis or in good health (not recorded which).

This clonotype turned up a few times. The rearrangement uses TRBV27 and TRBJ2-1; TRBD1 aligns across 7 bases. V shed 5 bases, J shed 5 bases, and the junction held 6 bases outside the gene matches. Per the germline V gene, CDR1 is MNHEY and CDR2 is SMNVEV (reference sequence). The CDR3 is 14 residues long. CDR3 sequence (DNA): TGTGCCAGCAGTCTGGTACAGGGGAACAATGAGCAGTTCTTC. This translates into CASSLVQGNNEQFF.

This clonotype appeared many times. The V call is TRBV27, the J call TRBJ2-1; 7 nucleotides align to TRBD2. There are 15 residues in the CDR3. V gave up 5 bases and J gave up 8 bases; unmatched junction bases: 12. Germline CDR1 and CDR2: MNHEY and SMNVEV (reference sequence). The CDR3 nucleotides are TGTGCCAGCAGTCGCCTCTTGGCGGGAGTCCATGAGCAGTTCTTC. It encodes CASSRLLAGVHEQFF.

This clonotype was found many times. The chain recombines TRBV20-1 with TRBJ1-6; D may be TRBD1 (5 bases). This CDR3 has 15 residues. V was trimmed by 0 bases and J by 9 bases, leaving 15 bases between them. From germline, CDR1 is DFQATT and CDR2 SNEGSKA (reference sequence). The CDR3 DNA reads TGCAGTGCTAGAGATCTGACCCCAGGGAGTTCACCCCTCCACTTT. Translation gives CSARDLTPGSSPLHF.

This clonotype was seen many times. CDR3 region: CASSQVNTEAFF. CDR3 coding DNA: TGTGCCAGCAGTCAGGTCAACACTGAAGCTTTCTTT. V is TRBV12-3 or TRBV12-4 and J is TRBJ1-1; D ambiguous. The V gene lost 5 bases and the J gene lost 2 bases, with 6 bases spanning the gap. This CDR3 spans 12 amino acids.

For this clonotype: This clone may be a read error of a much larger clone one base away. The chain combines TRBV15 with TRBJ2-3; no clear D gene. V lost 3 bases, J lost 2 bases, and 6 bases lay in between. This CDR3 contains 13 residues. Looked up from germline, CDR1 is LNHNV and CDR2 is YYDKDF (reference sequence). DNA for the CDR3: TGTGCCACCAGCAGGGGTTCCACAGATACGCAGTATTTT. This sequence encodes CATSRGSTDTQYF.

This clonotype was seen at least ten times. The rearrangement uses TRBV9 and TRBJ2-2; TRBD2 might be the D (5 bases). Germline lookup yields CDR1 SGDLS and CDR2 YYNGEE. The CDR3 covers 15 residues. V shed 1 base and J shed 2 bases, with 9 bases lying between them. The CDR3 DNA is TGTGCCAGCAGCGTAAGCGGCCTTAACACCGGGGAGCTGTTTTTT. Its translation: CASSVSGLNTGELFF.

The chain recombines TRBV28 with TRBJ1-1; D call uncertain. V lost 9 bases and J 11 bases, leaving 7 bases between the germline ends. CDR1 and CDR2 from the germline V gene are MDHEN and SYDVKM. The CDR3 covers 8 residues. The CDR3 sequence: CASWAAFF. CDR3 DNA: TGTGCCAGTTGGGCCGCTTTCTTT. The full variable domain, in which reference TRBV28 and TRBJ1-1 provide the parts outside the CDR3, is DVKVTQSSRYLVKRTGEKVFLECVQDMDHENMFWYRQDPGLGLRLIYFSYDVKMKEKGDIPEGYSVSREKKERFSLILESASTNQTSMYLCASWAAFFGQGTRLTVV.

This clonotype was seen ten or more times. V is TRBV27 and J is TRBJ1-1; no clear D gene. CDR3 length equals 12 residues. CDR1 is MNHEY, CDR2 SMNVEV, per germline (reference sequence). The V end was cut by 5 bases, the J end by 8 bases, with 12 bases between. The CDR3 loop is CASSNPGTEAFF. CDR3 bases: TGTGCCAGCAGTAATCCGGGAACCGAAGCTTTCTTT.

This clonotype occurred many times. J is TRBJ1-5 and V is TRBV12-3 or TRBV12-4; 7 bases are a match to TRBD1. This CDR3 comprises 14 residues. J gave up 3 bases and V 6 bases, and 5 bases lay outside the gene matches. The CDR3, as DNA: TGTGCCAGCAGCCATGACAGGGACAATCAGCCCCAGCATTTT. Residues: CASSHDRDNQPQHF.

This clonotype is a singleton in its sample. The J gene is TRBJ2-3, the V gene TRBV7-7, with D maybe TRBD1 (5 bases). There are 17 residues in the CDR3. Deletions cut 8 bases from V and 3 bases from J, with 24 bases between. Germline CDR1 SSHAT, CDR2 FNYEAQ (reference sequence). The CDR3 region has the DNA TGTGCCAGCGGCTCTCGACAGCTCTTCCCTGGGACAGATACGCAGTATTTT. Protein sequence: CASGSRQLFPGTDTQYF.

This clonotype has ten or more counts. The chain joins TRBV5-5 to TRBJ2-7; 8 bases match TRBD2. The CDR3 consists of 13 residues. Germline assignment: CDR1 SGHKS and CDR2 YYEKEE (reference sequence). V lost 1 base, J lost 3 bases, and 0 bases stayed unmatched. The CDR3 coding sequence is TGTGCCAGCAGCTTGCGGGAGGGCTACGAGCAGTACTTC. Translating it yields CASSLREGYEQYF.

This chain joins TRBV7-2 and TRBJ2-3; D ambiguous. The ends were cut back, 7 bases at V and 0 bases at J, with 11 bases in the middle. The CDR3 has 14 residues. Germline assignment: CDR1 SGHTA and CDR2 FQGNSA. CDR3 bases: TGTGCCAGCACCCAGTCCCGGAGCACAGATACGCAGTATTTT. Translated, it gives CASTQSRSTDTQYF.

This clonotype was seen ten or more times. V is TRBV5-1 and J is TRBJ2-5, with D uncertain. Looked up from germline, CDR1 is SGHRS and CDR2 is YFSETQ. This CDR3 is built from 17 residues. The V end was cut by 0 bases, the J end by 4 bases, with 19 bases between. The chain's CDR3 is CASSLAAAISGVETQYF. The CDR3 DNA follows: TGCGCCAGCAGCTTGGCGGCGGCAATCTCGGGCGTAGAGACCCAGTACTTC. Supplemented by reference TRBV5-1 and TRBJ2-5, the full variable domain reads KAGVTQTPRYLIKTRGQQVTLSCSPISGHRSVSWYQQTPGQGLQFLFEYFSETQRNKGNFPGRFSGRQFSNSRSEMNVSTLELGDSALYLCASSLAAAISGVETQYFGPGTRLLVL.

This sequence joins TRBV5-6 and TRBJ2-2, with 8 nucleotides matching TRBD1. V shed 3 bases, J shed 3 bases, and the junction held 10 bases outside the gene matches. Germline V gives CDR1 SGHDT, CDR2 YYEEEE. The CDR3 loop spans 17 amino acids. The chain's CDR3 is CASSSVKRQGYTGELFF. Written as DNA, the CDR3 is TGTGCCAGCAGCTCAGTGAAACGACAGGGGTACACCGGGGAGCTGTTTTTT. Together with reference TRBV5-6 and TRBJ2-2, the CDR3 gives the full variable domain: DAGVTQSPTHLIKTRGQQVTLRCSPKSGHDTVSWYQQALGQGPQFIFQYYEEEERQRGNFPDRFSGHQFPNYSSELNVNALLLGDSALYLCASSSVKRQGYTGELFFGEGSRLTVL.

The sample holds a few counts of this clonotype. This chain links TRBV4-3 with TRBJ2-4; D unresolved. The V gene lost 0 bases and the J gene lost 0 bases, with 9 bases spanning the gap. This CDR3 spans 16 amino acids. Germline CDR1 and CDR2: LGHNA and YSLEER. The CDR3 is CASSQELLLAKNIQYF. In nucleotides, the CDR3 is TGCGCCAGCAGCCAAGAATTGCTTCTAGCCAAAAACATTCAGTACTTC.

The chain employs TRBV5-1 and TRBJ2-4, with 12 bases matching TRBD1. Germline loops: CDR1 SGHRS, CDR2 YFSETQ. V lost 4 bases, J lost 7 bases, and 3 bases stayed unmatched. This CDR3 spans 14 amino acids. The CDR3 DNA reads TGCGCCAGCAGCCCCGGGACAGGGGGCAACATTCAGTACTTC. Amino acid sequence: CASSPGTGGNIQYF.

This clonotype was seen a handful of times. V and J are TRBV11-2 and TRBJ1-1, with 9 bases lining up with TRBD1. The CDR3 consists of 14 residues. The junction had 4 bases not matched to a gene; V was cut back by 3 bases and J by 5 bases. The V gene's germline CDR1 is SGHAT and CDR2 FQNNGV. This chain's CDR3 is CASSFDRGETEAFF. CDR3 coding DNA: TGTGCCAGCAGCTTCGACAGGGGGGAGACTGAAGCTTTCTTT.

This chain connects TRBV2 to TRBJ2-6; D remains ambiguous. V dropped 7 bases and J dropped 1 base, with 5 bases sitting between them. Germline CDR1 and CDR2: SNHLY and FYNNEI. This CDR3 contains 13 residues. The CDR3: CASTISGANVLTF. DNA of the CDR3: TGTGCCAGCACCATTTCTGGGGCCAACGTCCTGACTTTC.

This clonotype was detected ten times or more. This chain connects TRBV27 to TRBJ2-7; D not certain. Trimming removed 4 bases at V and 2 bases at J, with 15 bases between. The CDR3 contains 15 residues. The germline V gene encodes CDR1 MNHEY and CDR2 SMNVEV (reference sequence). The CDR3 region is CASSSLSGPAYEQYF. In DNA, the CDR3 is TGTGCCAGCAGTTCCTTATCCGGGCCCGCCTACGAGCAGTACTTC.

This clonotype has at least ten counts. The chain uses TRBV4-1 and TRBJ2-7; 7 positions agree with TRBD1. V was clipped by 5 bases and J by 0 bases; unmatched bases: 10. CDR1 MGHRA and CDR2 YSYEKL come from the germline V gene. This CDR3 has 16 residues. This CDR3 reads CASSSLPGTDSYEQYF. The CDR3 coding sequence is TGCGCCAGCAGCTCGCTACCCGGGACAGACTCCTACGAGCAGTACTTC.

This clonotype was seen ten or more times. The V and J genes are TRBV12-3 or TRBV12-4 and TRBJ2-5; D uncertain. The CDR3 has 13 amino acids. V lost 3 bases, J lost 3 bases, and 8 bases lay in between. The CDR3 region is CASSFGGEETQYF. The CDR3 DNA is TGTGCCAGCAGTTTCGGCGGAGAAGAGACCCAGTACTTC.

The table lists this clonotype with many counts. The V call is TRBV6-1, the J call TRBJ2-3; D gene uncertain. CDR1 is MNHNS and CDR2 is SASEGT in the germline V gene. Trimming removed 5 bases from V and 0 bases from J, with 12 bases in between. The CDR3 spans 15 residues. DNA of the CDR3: TGTGCCAGCAGTCCCCGGGCCTACAGCACAGATACGCAGTATTTT. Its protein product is CASSPRAYSTDTQYF.

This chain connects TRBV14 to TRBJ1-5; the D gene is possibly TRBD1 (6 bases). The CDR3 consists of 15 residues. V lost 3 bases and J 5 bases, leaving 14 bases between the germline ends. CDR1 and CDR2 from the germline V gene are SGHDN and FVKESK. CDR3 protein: CASSQDRQEDQPQHF. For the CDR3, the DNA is TGTGCCAGCAGCCAGGATAGACAGGAGGATCAGCCCCAGCATTTT.

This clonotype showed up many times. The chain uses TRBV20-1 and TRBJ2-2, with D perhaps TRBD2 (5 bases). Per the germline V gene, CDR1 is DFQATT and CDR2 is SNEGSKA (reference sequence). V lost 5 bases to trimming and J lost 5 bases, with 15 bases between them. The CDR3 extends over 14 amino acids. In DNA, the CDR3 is TGCAGTGCTCCGAGAGTGCGAGGGACCGGGGAGCTGTTTTTT. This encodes CSAPRVRGTGELFF.

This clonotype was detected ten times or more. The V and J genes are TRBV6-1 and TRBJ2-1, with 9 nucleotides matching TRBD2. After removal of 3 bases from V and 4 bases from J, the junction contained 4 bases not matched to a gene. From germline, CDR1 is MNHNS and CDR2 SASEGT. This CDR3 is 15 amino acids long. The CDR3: CASSDTRGGYNEQFF. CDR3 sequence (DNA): TGTGCCAGCAGTGACACGCGGGGGGGATACAATGAGCAGTTCTTC.

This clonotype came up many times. The DNA for the CDR3 is TGTGCCAGCAGTTTAAGGCTAGCGGGAGGAGAGACCCAGTACTTC. Its translation: CASSLRLAGGETQYF. The chain employs TRBV27 and TRBJ2-5; 11 nucleotides agree with TRBD2. Trimming at V came to 2 bases and at J to 4 bases, leaving 3 bases not matched to a gene. From germline, CDR1 is MNHEY and CDR2 SMNVEV (reference sequence). The CDR3 has 15 residues.

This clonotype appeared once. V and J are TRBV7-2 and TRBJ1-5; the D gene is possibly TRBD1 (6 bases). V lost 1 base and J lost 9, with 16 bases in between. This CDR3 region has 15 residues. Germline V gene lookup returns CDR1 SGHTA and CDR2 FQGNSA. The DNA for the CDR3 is TGTGCCAGCAGCTTAGGACCTCGGGGACAAGGGCCCCAGCATTTT. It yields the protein CASSLGPRGQGPQHF.

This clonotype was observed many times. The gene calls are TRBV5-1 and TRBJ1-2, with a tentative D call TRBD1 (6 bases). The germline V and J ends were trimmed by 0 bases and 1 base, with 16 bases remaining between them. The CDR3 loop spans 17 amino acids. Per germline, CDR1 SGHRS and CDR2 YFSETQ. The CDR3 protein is CASSLEGGIGLNYGYTF. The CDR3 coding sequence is TGCGCCAGCAGCTTGGAGGGGGGTATCGGTCTTAACTATGGCTACACCTTC.

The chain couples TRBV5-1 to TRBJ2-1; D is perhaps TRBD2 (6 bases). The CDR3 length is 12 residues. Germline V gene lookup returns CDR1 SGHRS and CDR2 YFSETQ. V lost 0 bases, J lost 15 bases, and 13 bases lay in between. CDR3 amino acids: CASSLGRDSRFF. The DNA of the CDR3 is TGCGCCAGCAGCTTGGGCCGGGACTCTAGGTTCTTC.